This T cell receptor beta chain was sequenced during a study of PD-1 blockade in classical Hodgkin lymphoma. Broader study findings: CD4+ but not CD8+ TCR diversity rose significantly by C4D1. Complete responders started with a diversity level that resembled newly diagnosed patients at baseline. Why the repertoires differ is still unclear, perhaps disease activity or prior therapy. Initiation of nivolumab under 1 year after ASCT led to exclusion of patients.

Details on this clone: Antigen specificity is unknown.

Time point noted: cycle 4 day 1 (C4D1), after five to seven weeks of nivolumab. Every patient had relapsed following autologous stem cell transplantation, and cohorts differed in brentuximab vedotin exposure. Using magnetic negative selection, the CD4+ T cells were separated out of thawed PBMCs. The table came from immunoSEQ multiplex PCR; TCRdb's copy has only in-frame clones and leaves some out. This table holds under 13,000 clones, roughly four fifths found once. V was pared by 3 bases and J by 0 bases, with 5 bases of the junction left unmatched. Germline assignment: CDR1 SEHNR and CDR2 FQNEAQ (reference sequence). This CDR3 has 18 residues.

The receptor's source is a human donor with classical Hodgkin lymphoma. This chain uses TRBV7-9 with TRBJ2-2; 12 nucleotides line up with TRBD2. The input for sequencing was CD4+ T cells from blood, taken before the fourth cycle of nivolumab. CDR3 region: CASSFLAGGYPNTGELFF. For the CDR3, the DNA is TGTGCCAGCAGCTTCCTAGCGGGAGGGTACCCGAACACCGGGGAGCTGTTTTTT.